This passage covers 24 T cell receptor beta chains from one sample sequenced in a study of CD8 T cells in ankylosing spondylitis. In TCRdb, the 5' RACE reads were re-called with MiXCR into one record per CDR3 protein. Of fewer than 250,000 distinct CDR3 sequences listed, about a sixth are singletons. Points from the study as a whole: A TCR beta motif made of about 8 highly homologous variants seemed typical of ankylosing spondylitis blood.

These TCRs' antigens remain unknown. The sequencing sample was made of blood, either unsorted or a sorted T cell fraction (not recorded which). The receptor source for this set is a male donor with ankylosing spondylitis.

This CDR3 reads CASSPDLLDEQFF. DNA of the CDR3: TGCGCCAGCAGCCCGGACTTACTCGATGAGCAGTTCTTC. The chain has TRBV5-1 and TRBJ2-1; weak D call: TRBD2 (5 bases). The CDR3 is 13 amino acids. Between the trimmed V and J ends, which lost 4 bases and 8 bases, there was a span of 13 bases. The V gene's germline CDR1 is SGHRS and CDR2 YFSETQ.

This clonotype has a count of ten or more. This rearrangement joins TRBV13 to TRBJ2-5, with D possibly TRBD1 on 5 matching bases. The germline V gene encodes CDR1 PRHDT and CDR2 FYEKMQ (reference sequence). V was cut by 0 bases and J by 5 bases, with 13 bases left in between. This CDR3 has 15 amino acids. In DNA form, the CDR3 reads TGTGCCAGCAGCTTAGGTGCGACAGATCGGGAGACCCAGTACTTC. Amino acids: CASSLGATDRETQYF.

This clonotype was seen a handful of times. The V call is TRBV12-3 or TRBV12-4, the J call TRBJ2-1; D gene ambiguous. Between the trimmed V and J ends, which lost 5 bases and 0 bases, there was a span of 11 bases. The CDR3 runs to 15 residues. CDR3 loop: CASSDNPGSYNEQFF. The DNA for the CDR3 is TGTGCCAGCAGTGATAACCCGGGCTCCTACAATGAGCAGTTCTTC.

This clonotype was counted between two and nine times. J is TRBJ2-7 and V is TRBV4-3; the D is unclear. Germline V CDR1 and CDR2: LGHNA, YSLEER. V lost 0 bases to trimming and J lost 2 bases, with 14 bases between them. The CDR3 spans 16 residues. The CDR3 protein is CASSQDYGGPAYEQYF. The CDR3 region has the DNA TGCGCCAGCAGCCAAGATTACGGCGGCCCCGCCTACGAGCAGTACTTC.

This chain joins TRBV9 and TRBJ2-4; D call uncertain. Trimming took off 3 bases at V and 5 bases at J, with 12 bases between the two ends. CDR1 and CDR2 (germline): SGDLS, YYNGEE. This CDR3 comprises 14 residues. The CDR3 nucleotides read TGTGCCAGCAGCGATCCCGGTGGGGAAAACATTCAGTACTTC. It translates to CASSDPGGENIQYF. Based on the CDR3 plus reference TRBV9 and TRBJ2-4, the full variable domain is DSGVTQTPKHLITATGQRVTLRCSPRSGDLSVYWYQQSLDQGLQFLIQYYNGEERAKGNILERFSAQQFPDLHSELNLSSLELGDSALYFCASSDPGGENIQYFGAGTRLSVL.

The chain uses TRBV7-8 and TRBJ2-1; D unresolved. CDR3 length: 13 amino acids. Per the germline V gene, CDR1 is SGHVS and CDR2 is FQNEAQ. V gave up 6 bases and J gave up 13 bases, with 19 bases separating them. The CDR3 loop reads CASRDSYQETQFF. CDR3 nucleotide sequence: TGTGCCAGCAGGGATTCGTATCAAGAGACCCAGTTCTTC.

The V and J genes are TRBV6-1 and TRBJ2-1; no reliable D call. Between the trimmed V and J ends, which lost 4 bases and 1 base, there was a span of 11 bases. CDR3 length: 15 amino acids. Germline V gene data show CDR1 as MNHNS and CDR2 as SASEGT. The CDR3 protein is CASSGREGSYNEQFF. CDR3 DNA sequence: TGTGCCAGCAGTGGTAGGGAAGGGTCCTACAATGAGCAGTTCTTC.

The chain carries TRBV7-9 and TRBJ2-5; D remains unclear. Trimming shortened V by 1 base and J by 3 bases, and 6 bases separated the two germline ends. This CDR3 has 13 amino acids. Germline V CDR1 and CDR2: SEHNR, FQNEAQ (reference sequence). The CDR3 DNA reads TGTGCCAGCAGCTTAGGAGGAAAAGAGACCCAGTACTTC. It encodes CASSLGGKETQYF.

This clonotype was seen a few times. The chain employs TRBV5-6 and TRBJ1-2; possibly TRBD1 for D (5 bases). The CDR3 consists of 14 residues. Germline V gene sequence: CDR1 SGHDT, CDR2 YYEEEE. V was trimmed by 4 bases and J by 2 bases, leaving 12 bases between them. The CDR3 spells CASSPDNLNYGYTF. The CDR3 coding sequence is TGTGCCAGCAGCCCGGACAACCTAAACTATGGCTACACCTTC. Together with reference TRBV5-6 and TRBJ1-2, the CDR3 gives the full variable domain: DAGVTQSPTHLIKTRGQQVTLRCSPKSGHDTVSWYQQALGQGPQFIFQYYEEEERQRGNFPDRFSGHQFPNYSSELNVNALLLGDSALYLCASSPDNLNYGYTFGSGTRLTVV.

This clonotype was detected only a few times. This chain uses TRBV4-2 with TRBJ2-1; perhaps TRBD2 as D (5 bases). CDR3 length equals 14 residues. The ends were cut back, 3 bases at V and 6 bases at J, with 12 bases in the middle. The V gene's germline CDR1 is LGHNA and CDR2 YNFKEQ. This CDR3 is CASSQASGFNEQFF. The CDR3 nucleotides read TGTGCCAGCAGCCAGGCCTCGGGGTTCAATGAGCAGTTCTTC.

CDR3 nucleotides: TGTGCCAGCAGTTACTCCTTACAGGGAATTGAGCAGTTCTTC. It is translated as CASSYSLQGIEQFF. This rearrangement joins TRBV6-5 to TRBJ2-1, with TRBD1 as a possible D gene (6 bases). The CDR3 spans 14 residues. CDR1 and CDR2 from the germline V gene are MNHEY and SVGAGI. V lost 0 bases and J 9 bases, leaving 12 bases between the germline ends.

The rearrangement uses TRBV20-1 and TRBJ2-1; 8 nucleotides line up with TRBD2. Trimming cost V 1 base and J 0 bases; bases outside gene matches: 5. The CDR3 spans 16 residues. Germline-derived CDR1 and CDR2 are DFQATT and SNEGSKA (reference sequence). The CDR3 loop is CSARVLAGPSYNEQFF. As DNA, the CDR3 is TGCAGTGCTAGAGTGCTAGCGGGTCCCTCCTACAATGAGCAGTTCTTC.

This clonotype showed up just a few times. The chain recombines TRBV27 with TRBJ2-3; TRBD2 aligns across 8 bases. CDR3 length: 14 amino acids. CDR1 MNHEY and CDR2 SMNVEV come from the germline V gene (reference sequence). Trimming took 4 bases from V and 6 from J; bases not matched to a gene: 6. CDR3 sequence reads: CASSWSGGSDTQYF. Written as DNA, the CDR3 is TGTGCCAGCAGTTGGTCGGGGGGGTCGGATACGCAGTATTTT.

The chain employs TRBV27 and TRBJ1-3; D gene unclear. CDR1 and CDR2 from the germline V gene are MNHEY and SMNVEV (reference sequence). V was pared by 6 bases and J by 0 bases, with 12 bases between. The CDR3 has 15 residues. The CDR3 coding sequence is TGTGCCAGCAGCACGGACGGAAACTCTGGAAACACCATATATTTT. This encodes CASSTDGNSGNTIYF.

This clonotype was recorded a few times. The gene calls are TRBV27 and TRBJ1-5; the match to TRBD1 covers 9 bases. V shed 2 bases and J 6 bases; nucleotides not matched to a gene: 5. The CDR3 has 15 residues. Germline values: CDR1 MNHEY, CDR2 SMNVEV (reference sequence). CDR3 amino acids: CASSLTGQGGQPQHF. The CDR3, as DNA: TGTGCCAGCAGTTTAACGGGACAGGGTGGTCAGCCCCAGCATTTT.

The table lists this clonotype with a few counts. This chain links TRBV29-1 with TRBJ2-7, with a weak D call TRBD2 (5 bases). This CDR3 region has 15 residues. Germline CDR1 SQVTM, CDR2 ANQGSEA. V lost 7 bases to trimming and J lost 4 bases, with 23 bases between them. Here the CDR3 reads CSAAGGTVGLYEQYF. The CDR3 coding sequence is TGCAGCGCCGCGGGTGGTACAGTCGGTTTGTACGAGCAGTACTTC.

V and J are TRBV10-3 and TRBJ1-5; perhaps TRBD1 as D (5 bases). The V and J ends lost 0 bases and 3 bases respectively, with 9 bases between them. Germline CDR1 is ENHRY and CDR2 is SYGVKD. CDR3 size: 15 residues. The CDR3 bases are TGTGCCATCAGTGAGTCGACAGCTTACAATCAGCCCCAGCATTTT. Translation gives CAISESTAYNQPQHF.

This chain links TRBV12-3 or TRBV12-4 with TRBJ2-2; no clear D. The V gene lost 6 bases and the J gene lost 8 bases, with 7 bases spanning the gap. This CDR3 contains 11 residues. CDR3 in amino acids: CASSTIGELFF. The CDR3 DNA reads TGTGCCAGCAGCACCATAGGGGAGCTGTTTTTT.

The rearrangement uses TRBV12-3 or TRBV12-4 and TRBJ2-3; 9 bases match TRBD1. The CDR3 loop spans 15 amino acids. V was pared by 4 bases and J by 3 bases, with 5 bases of the junction left unmatched. The CDR3 loop reads CASSSGTGKTDTQYF. The CDR3 DNA reads as TGTGCCAGCAGTTCCGGGACAGGGAAGACAGATACGCAGTATTTT.

The sample holds a few counts of this clonotype. The chain combines TRBV6-5 with TRBJ2-2, with D hard to call. This CDR3 comprises 14 residues. V gave up 3 bases and J gave up 1 base, with 6 bases separating them. Germline V CDR1 and CDR2: MNHEY, SVGAGI. The DNA for the CDR3 is TGTGCCAGCAGTTATTCGGGGAACACCGGGGAGCTGTTTTTT. Translating gives CASSYSGNTGELFF.

This clonotype turned up a few times. The J gene is TRBJ1-1, the V gene TRBV18, with D unresolved. V lost 6 bases to trimming and J lost 0 bases, with 14 bases between them. Germline V CDR1 and CDR2: KGHSH, LQKENI. The CDR3 has 15 amino acids. The DNA for the CDR3 is TGTGCCAGCTCGCACAACACACAGCTGAACACTGAAGCTTTCTTT. It translates to CASSHNTQLNTEAFF.

Only a few counts were recorded for this clonotype. J is TRBJ2-1 and V is TRBV9; D gene ambiguous. The CDR3 is made up of 13 amino acids. V was trimmed by 3 bases and J by 7 bases, leaving 11 bases between them. CDR1 is SGDLS and CDR2 is YYNGEE in the germline V gene. CDR3 coding DNA: TGTGCCAGCAGCGACCTTTACACGAATGAGCAGTTCTTC. Protein sequence: CASSDLYTNEQFF. Full variable domain (missing parts from reference TRBV9 and TRBJ2-1): DSGVTQTPKHLITATGQRVTLRCSPRSGDLSVYWYQQSLDQGLQFLIQYYNGEERAKGNILERFSAQQFPDLHSELNLSSLELGDSALYFCASSDLYTNEQFFGPGTRLTVL.

The V call is TRBV7-6, the J call TRBJ2-1; TRBD2 agrees at 8 bases. CDR1 is SGHVS, CDR2 FNYEAQ, per germline. The CDR3 contains 15 residues. With V trimmed by 6 bases and J by 7 bases, 11 bases remained unmatched. DNA of the CDR3: TGTGCCAGCAGTTGGACAGCGGGAGAGGCTAATGAGCAGTTCTTC. Translated: CASSWTAGEANEQFF.

The J gene is TRBJ1-2, the V gene TRBV7-9; a possible D gene is TRBD1 (6 bases). V was cut by 6 bases and J by 9 bases, with 17 bases left in between. Per the germline V gene, CDR1 is SEHNR and CDR2 is FQNEAQ (reference sequence). This CDR3 is built from 13 residues. CDR3 nucleotide sequence: TGTGCCAGCAGTACACAGGGATTGCATAGCTACACCTTC. The encoded protein is CASSTQGLHSYTF.